This record concerns one TCR beta chain sequence. Antigen specificity is unknown. This sample is drawn from a study of cytomegalovirus exposure and HLA in healthy donors. General observations from the study: An analysis that came later showed most CMV-associated TCR beta chains appearing HLA-restricted. A later analysis linked 15,000 to 20,000 TCR beta sequences to HLA alleles at 0.05 false discovery rate.

It was with 60 Vbeta and 13 Jbeta primers that the PCR ran. Here immunoSEQ multiplex PCR was the method, and the copy in TCRdb shows in-frame clones only, minus some. Among roughly 110,000 clones listed, approximately 76% were seen once. The V gene end was trimmed by 7 bases and the J gene end by 3 bases; junction bases not matched to a gene: 9. Germline values: CDR1 SGHTA, CDR2 FQGNSA. The CDR3 loop spans 15 amino acids. What was sequenced was PBMCs. V is TRBV7-2 and J is TRBJ2-7, with 10 positions matching TRBD2. This TCR came from a man younger than 35 in good health and CMV-seronegative. For the CDR3, the DNA is TGTGCCAGCAATCTTCGGGCTAGCGGGGGCTACGAGCAGTACTTC. It yields the protein CASNLRASGGYEQYF.